This entry features one TCR beta chain sequence. Antigen: not known. TCRdb's copy holds only in-frame clones and misses some; the assay was immunoSEQ multiplex PCR. This sample yields 75,000 to 100,000 clones, of which 82% are seen a single time; 15% to 20% belongs to the top ten. The V gene's germline CDR1 is MNHEY and CDR2 SMNVEV (reference sequence). V dropped 2 bases and J dropped 5 bases, with 9 bases sitting between them. The CDR3 sequence is 13 residues long. The data belong to a study of Ad26.COV2.S vaccination and SARS-CoV-2 variants. General study findings and limits: After vaccination, substantial breadth of spike-specific CD8+ and CD4+ responses was reported. Researchers reported similar non-spike TCR breadth in vaccine and placebo recipients.

The clonotype originates from a human donor who had recovered from COVID-19. J is TRBJ2-5 and V is TRBV27; D is uncertain. Sample: peripheral blood, taken after recovery from COVID-19. As DNA, the CDR3 is TGTGCCAGCAGTTTAAGTAGCTGGGAGACCCAGTACTTC. Translating gives CASSLSSWETQYF.